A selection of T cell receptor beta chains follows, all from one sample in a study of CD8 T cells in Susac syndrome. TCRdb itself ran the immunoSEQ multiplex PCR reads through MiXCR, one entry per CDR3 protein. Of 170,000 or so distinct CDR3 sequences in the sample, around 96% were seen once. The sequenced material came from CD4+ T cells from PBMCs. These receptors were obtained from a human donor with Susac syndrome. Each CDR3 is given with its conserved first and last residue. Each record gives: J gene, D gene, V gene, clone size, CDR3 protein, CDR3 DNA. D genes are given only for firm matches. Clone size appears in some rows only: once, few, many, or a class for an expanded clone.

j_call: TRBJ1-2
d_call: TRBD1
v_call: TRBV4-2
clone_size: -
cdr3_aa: CASRRGTGAVNYGYTF
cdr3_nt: TGTGCCAGCAGACGTGGGACAGGGGCGGTCAACTATGGCTACACCTTC

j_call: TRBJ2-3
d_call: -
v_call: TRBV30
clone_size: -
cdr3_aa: CAWSVEWFGMSENTQYF
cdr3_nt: TGTGCCTGGAGTGTAGAATGGTTTGGTATGAGCGAAAATACGCAGTATTTT

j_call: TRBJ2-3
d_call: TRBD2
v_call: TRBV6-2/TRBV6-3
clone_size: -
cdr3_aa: CASSRGLAGVDTQYF
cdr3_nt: TGTGCCAGCAGTCGAGGACTAGCGGGAGTAGATACGCAGTATTTT

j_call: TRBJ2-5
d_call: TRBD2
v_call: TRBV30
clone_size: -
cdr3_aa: CAWTPGLEETQYF
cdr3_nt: TGTGCCTGGACTCCCGGACTAGAAGAGACCCAGTACTTC

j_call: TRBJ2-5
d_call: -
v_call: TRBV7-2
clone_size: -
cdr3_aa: CASSSPPGRETQYF
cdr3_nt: TGTGCCAGCAGCTCCCCCCCGGGGCGAGAGACCCAGTACTTC

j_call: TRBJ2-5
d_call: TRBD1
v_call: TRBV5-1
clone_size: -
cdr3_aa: CASSTGGPEETQYF
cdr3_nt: TGCGCCAGCAGCACAGGGGGCCCGGAAGAGACCCAGTACTTC

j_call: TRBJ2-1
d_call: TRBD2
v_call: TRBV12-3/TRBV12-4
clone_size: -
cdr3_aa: CASSLGLAAYNEQFF
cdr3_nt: TGTGCCAGCAGTTTGGGACTAGCGGCATACAATGAGCAGTTCTTC

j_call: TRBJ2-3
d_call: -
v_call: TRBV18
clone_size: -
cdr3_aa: CASSPGPLTDTQYF
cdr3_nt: TGTGCCAGCTCACCAGGCCCCCTCACAGATACGCAGTATTTT

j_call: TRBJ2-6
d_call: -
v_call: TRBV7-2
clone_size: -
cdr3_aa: CASTEASISGANVLTF
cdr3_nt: TGTGCCTCAACCGAGGCCTCGATCTCTGGGGCCAACGTCCTGACTTTC

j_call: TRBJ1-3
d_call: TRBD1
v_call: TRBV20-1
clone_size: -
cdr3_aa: CSARDRDRDLSGNTIYF
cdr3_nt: TGCAGTGCTAGAGACCGGGACAGGGATCTCTCTGGAAACACCATATATTTT

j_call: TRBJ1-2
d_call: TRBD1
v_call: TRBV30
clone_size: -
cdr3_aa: CAWSRDRGSGYTF
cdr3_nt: TGTGCCTGGAGCCGGGACAGGGGATCTGGCTACACCTTC

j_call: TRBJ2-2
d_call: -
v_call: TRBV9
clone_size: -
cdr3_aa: CASSPGQLTLNTGELFF
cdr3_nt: TGTGCCAGCAGCCCTGGACAGCTAACTCTGAACACCGGGGAGCTGTTTTTT

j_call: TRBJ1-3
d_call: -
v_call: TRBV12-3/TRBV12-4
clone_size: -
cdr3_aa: CASSWGFSGNTIYF
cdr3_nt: TGTGCCAGCAGTTGGGGGTTCTCTGGAAACACCATATATTTT

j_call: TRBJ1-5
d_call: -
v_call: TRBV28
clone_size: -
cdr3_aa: CASSSRLNSNQPQHF
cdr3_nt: TGTGCCAGCAGTTCCCGACTGAATAGCAATCAGCCCCAGCATTTT

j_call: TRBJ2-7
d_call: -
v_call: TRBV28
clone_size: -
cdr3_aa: CASSPIGQGRAYEQYF
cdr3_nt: TGTGCCAGCAGTCCCATTGGGCAGGGCAGGGCCTACGAGCAGTACTTC

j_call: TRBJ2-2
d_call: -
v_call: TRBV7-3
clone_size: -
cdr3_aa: CASSLGFANTGELFF
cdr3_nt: TGTGCCAGCAGCTTAGGGTTCGCGAACACCGGGGAGCTGTTTTTT

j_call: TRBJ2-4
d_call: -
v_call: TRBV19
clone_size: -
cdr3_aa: CASGLAKNIQYF
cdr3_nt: TGTGCCAGTGGGCTAGCCAAAAACATTCAGTACTTC

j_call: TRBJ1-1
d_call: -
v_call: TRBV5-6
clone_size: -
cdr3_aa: CASSFSANTEAFF
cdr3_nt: TGTGCCAGCAGTTTTTCAGCGAACACTGAAGCTTTCTTT

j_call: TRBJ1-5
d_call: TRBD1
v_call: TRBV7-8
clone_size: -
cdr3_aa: CASSSGQGAPQPQHF
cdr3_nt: TGTGCCAGCAGCTCGGGACAGGGGGCCCCTCAGCCCCAGCATTTT

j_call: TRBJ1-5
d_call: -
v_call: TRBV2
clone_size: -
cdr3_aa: CASRERGNQPQHF
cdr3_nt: TGTGCCAGCAGGGAAAGGGGCAATCAGCCCCAGCATTTT

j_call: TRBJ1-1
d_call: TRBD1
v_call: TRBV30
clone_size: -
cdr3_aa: CAWSGPGQKAFF
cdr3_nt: TGTGCCTGGAGTGGACCGGGACAGAAAGCTTTCTTT

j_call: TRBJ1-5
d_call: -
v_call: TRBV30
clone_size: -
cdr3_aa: CAWSLGAINQPQHF
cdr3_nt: TGTGCCTGGAGTTTGGGGGCAATCAATCAGCCCCAGCATTTT

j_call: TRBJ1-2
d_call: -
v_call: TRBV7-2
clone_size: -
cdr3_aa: CASSYDTTFYGYTF
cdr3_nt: TGTGCCAGCAGCTACGACACGACCTTCTATGGCTACACCTTC

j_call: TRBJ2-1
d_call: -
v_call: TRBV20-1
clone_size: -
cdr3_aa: CSAQGGGNEQFF
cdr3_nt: TGCAGTGCCCAGGGGGGGGGCAATGAGCAGTTCTTC

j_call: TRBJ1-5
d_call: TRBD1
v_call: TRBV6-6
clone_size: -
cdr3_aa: CASTSSGTGNQPQHF
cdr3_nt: TGTGCCAGCACCTCCTCCGGGACAGGGAATCAGCCCCAGCATTTT

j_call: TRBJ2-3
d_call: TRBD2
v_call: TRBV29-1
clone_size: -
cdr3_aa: CSVVRRGTSGTVSTDTQYF
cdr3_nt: TGCAGCGTTGTCCGACGCGGGACTAGCGGGACCGTTAGCACAGATACGCAGTATTTT

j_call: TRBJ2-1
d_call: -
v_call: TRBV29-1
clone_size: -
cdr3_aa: CSARGRGNNEQFF
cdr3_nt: TGCAGTGCTAGGGGCAGGGGCAACAATGAGCAGTTCTTC

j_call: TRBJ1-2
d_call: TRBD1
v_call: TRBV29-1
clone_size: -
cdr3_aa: CSAIRDRGGYGYTF
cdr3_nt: TGCAGCGCAATTCGGGACAGGGGCGGCTATGGCTACACCTTC

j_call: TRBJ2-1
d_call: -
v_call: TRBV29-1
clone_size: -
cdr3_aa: CSGRTGKEQFF
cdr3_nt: TGCAGCGGAAGAACAGGGAAGGAGCAGTTCTTC

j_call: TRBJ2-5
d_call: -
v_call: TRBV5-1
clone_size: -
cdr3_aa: CASSLVDRTLETQYF
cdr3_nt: TGCGCCAGCAGCTTGGTGGACAGAACCCTGGAGACCCAGTACTTC

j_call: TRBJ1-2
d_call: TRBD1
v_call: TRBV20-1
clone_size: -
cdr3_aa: CSARDPTGNYGYTF
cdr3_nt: TGCAGTGCTAGAGATCCGACAGGGAACTATGGCTACACCTTC

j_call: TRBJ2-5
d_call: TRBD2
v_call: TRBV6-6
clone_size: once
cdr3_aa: CASSYRLARGETQYF
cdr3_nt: TGTGCCAGCAGTTACCGACTAGCAAGAGGAGAGACCCAGTACTTC

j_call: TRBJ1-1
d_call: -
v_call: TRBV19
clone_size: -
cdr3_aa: CASFSGAEAFF
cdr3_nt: TGTGCCAGTTTTTCTGGGGCTGAAGCTTTCTTT

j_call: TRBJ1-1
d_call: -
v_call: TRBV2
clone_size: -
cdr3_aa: CATETDQNTEAFF
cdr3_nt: TGTGCCACCGAGACAGATCAGAACACTGAAGCTTTCTTT

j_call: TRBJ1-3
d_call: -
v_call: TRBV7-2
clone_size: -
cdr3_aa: CASSPGPPSSGNTIYF
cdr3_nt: TGTGCCAGCAGCCCGGGGCCTCCTAGCTCTGGAAACACCATATATTTT

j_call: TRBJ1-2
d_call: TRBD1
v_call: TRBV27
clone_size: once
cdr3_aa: CASRKRNRGDGYTF
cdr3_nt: TGTGCCAGCAGGAAAAGGAACAGGGGCGATGGCTACACCTTC

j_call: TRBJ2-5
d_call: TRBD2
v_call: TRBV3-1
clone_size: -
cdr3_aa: CASSQAGGPETQYF
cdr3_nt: TGTGCCAGCAGCCAAGCGGGGGGGCCAGAGACCCAGTACTTC

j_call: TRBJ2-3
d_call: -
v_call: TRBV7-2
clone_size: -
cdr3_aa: CASRDFALGPDTQYF
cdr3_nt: TGTGCCAGCAGGGACTTTGCGTTGGGCCCAGATACGCAGTATTTT

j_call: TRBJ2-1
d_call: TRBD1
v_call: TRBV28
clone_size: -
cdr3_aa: CASSLIRLFGTGTHSYNEQFF
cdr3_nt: TGTGCCAGCAGTTTAATCCGATTGTTCGGGACAGGTACTCACTCCTACAATGAGCAGTTCTTC

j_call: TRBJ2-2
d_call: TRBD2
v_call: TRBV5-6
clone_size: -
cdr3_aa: CASSLGETRLAGTGELFF
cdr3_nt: TGTGCCAGCAGCTTGGGTGAAACGCGACTAGCGGGCACCGGGGAGCTGTTTTTT

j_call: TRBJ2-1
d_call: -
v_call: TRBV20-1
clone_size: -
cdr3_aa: CSASNEVSSSYNEQFF
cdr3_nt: TGCAGTGCTAGTAATGAGGTGTCGAGCTCCTACAATGAGCAGTTCTTC

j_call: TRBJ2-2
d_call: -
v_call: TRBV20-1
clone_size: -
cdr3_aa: CSAPQRYTGELFF
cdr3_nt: TGCAGTGCCCCACAGAGATACACCGGGGAGCTGTTTTTT

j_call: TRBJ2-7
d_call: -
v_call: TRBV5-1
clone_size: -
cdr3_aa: CASAPAGAGYEQYF
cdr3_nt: TGCGCCAGCGCTCCAGCTGGCGCGGGATACGAGCAGTACTTC